The 28 T cell receptor beta chains reported below all come from one sample, sequenced in a study of cytomegalovirus exposure and HLA in healthy donors. Libraries were prepared by immunoSEQ multiplex PCR; TCRdb keeps only in-frame clonotypes and omits some of them. Among 150,000 to 200,000 clones, approximately 86% were seen once, and the ten largest hold about 2.3%. Sequencing was carried out using PBMCs. All receptors derive from a woman aged 18-29 years in good health and CMV-seronegative.

The chain has TRBV10-3 and TRBJ1-1, with D tentatively TRBD1 (6 bases). Trimming left V 6 bases short and J 3 bases short, with 11 bases between. The CDR3 runs 13 residues. Looked up from germline, CDR1 is ENHRY and CDR2 is SYGVKD. CDR3 coding DNA: TGTGCCATCAGGCCCCCAGGGGACACTGAAGCTTTCTTT. It specifies CAIRPPGDTEAFF.

The rearrangement joins TRBV10-3 to TRBJ1-6, with TRBD1 as a possible D gene (6 bases). CDR3 length equals 14 residues. The V end was cut by 8 bases, the J end by 5 bases, with 13 bases between. The V gene's germline CDR1 is ENHRY and CDR2 SYGVKD. CDR3 bases: TGTGCCATCGGTGGGGACACTGATAATTCACCCCTCCACTTT. This gives the protein CAIGGDTDNSPLHF.

The J gene is TRBJ1-5, the V gene TRBV30; TRBD1 is a possible D gene (5 bases). The CDR3 covers 13 residues. The V gene's germline CDR1 is GTSNPN and CDR2 SVGIG (reference sequence). Trimming took off 0 bases at V and 7 bases at J, with 10 bases between the two ends. The CDR3 DNA reads TGTGCCTGGAGTGTTGGTGGGGGGCAGCCCCAGCATTTT. Protein sequence: CAWSVGGGQPQHF.

The genes are TRBV5-6 and TRBJ1-1; D is perhaps TRBD1 (6 bases). Germline V gene lookup returns CDR1 SGHDT and CDR2 YYEEEE. V was trimmed by 4 bases and J by 7 bases, leaving 11 bases between them. The CDR3 has 12 residues. CDR3 nucleotide sequence: TGTGCCAGCAGCACAGGGTCCCTTGAAGCTTTCTTT. Encoded protein: CASSTGSLEAFF.

This chain joins TRBV13 and TRBJ1-2, with a weak D call TRBD1 (6 bases). CDR1 PRHDT and CDR2 FYEKMQ come from the germline V gene (reference sequence). V was pared by 5 bases and J by 7 bases, with 14 bases between. This CDR3 is 13 amino acids long. CDR3 loop: CASSPAGAGGYTF. CDR3 nucleotide sequence: TGTGCCAGCAGCCCGGCGGGGGCAGGTGGCTACACCTTC.

The chain recombines TRBV6-6 with TRBJ1-3, with unresolved D. The germline V gene encodes CDR1 MNHNY and CDR2 SVGAGI (reference sequence). V was trimmed by 8 bases and J by 0 bases, leaving 17 bases between them. The CDR3 is 16 residues long. CDR3 region: CASLTGVFGSGNTIYF. CDR3 nucleotides: TGTGCCAGCCTTACCGGGGTTTTTGGCTCTGGAAACACCATATATTTT.

The CDR3 nucleotides read TGTGCCAGCAGCGAGACCGGGACAGGGAGCGGGAGTAGGTCCTACGAGCAGTACTTC. Amino acid sequence: CASSETGTGSGSRSYEQYF. This chain links TRBV28 with TRBJ2-7; tentative D call: TRBD1 (9 bases). The CDR3 is made up of 19 amino acids. CDR1 MDHEN and CDR2 SYDVKM come from the germline V gene. V lost 6 bases, J lost 1 base, and 28 bases lay in between.

The rearrangement links TRBV12-5 to TRBJ1-6, with TRBD1 identical over 7 bases. The CDR3 is made up of 15 amino acids. V was clipped by 6 bases and J by 9 bases; unmatched bases: 11. The V gene's germline CDR1 is LGHNT and CDR2 FRNRAP. CDR3 sequence reads: CASGLRGTVVSPLHF. CDR3 in DNA: TGTGCTAGTGGCCTTAGAGGGACAGTCGTTTCACCCCTCCACTTT.

V usage is TRBV4-3 and J usage is TRBJ2-5; TRBD2 might be the D (6 bases). Germline-derived CDR1 and CDR2 are LGHNA and YSLEER. CDR3 size: 15 residues. Trimming cost V 4 bases and J 2 bases, with 14 bases left between them. The CDR3 sequence: CASSPTRRGQETQYF. CDR3 in DNA: TGCGCCAGCAGCCCCACTAGGAGGGGTCAAGAGACCCAGTACTTC.

The chain has TRBV5-6 and TRBJ2-5, with TRBD1 identical over 10 bases. CDR1 is SGHDT, CDR2 YYEEEE, per germline. V was pared by 3 bases and J by 5 bases, with 13 bases of the junction left unmatched. The length of the CDR3 is 17 residues. The CDR3 DNA reads TGTGCCAGCAGCTCTTACCTGGGACAGGGGCTTCGGGAGACCCAGTACTTC. Translated: CASSSYLGQGLRETQYF.

V gene TRBV5-1 combines with J gene TRBJ2-2, with 9 bases fitting TRBD2. Germline V gives CDR1 SGHRS, CDR2 YFSETQ. The CDR3 spans 14 residues. The ends lost 7 bases at V and 6 bases at J; junction bases unmatched: 7. CDR3 DNA: TGCGCCAGCGGATTAGCGGGGGCGGCCGGGGAGCTGTTTTTT. Translated: CASGLAGAAGELFF.

This rearrangement joins TRBV2 to TRBJ1-1; 8 bases agree with TRBD1. In germline, CDR1 is SNHLY, CDR2 FYNNEI. V dropped 6 bases and J dropped 1; count of bases not matched to a gene: 13. CDR3 length: 17 amino acids. The CDR3: CASSQHGTGIKNTEAFF. The CDR3 DNA reads TGTGCCAGCAGCCAGCACGGGACAGGTATTAAGAACACTGAAGCTTTCTTT.

The chain recombines TRBV7-8 with TRBJ2-1; 7 bases match TRBD2. The V segment lost 0 bases and the J segment 5 bases; nucleotides outside the gene matches: 10. This CDR3 is built from 17 residues. Per the germline V gene, CDR1 is SGHVS and CDR2 is FQNEAQ. The CDR3 bases are TGTGCCAGCAGCTTAGCGTGGGCGGGAGAAGGTCACAATGAGCAGTTCTTC. This gives the protein CASSLAWAGEGHNEQFF.

V and J are TRBV5-4 and TRBJ1-1; TRBD1 matches at 7 bases. The J segment lost 4 bases and the V segment lost 4 bases, leaving 7 bases of the junction unmatched. CDR3 length: 14 amino acids. In germline, CDR1 is SGHNT, CDR2 YYREEE (reference sequence). The CDR3 DNA reads TGTGCCAGCAGCCTCAAGACAGGGAGCACTGAAGCTTTCTTT. It translates to CASSLKTGSTEAFF.

CDR3 protein: CASSATSGGAFENEQFF. DNA of the CDR3: TGTGCCAGCAGTGCGACTAGCGGGGGGGCCTTTGAAAATGAGCAGTTCTTC. The J gene is TRBJ2-1, the V gene TRBV2, with TRBD2 matching over 14 bases. The CDR3 spans 17 residues. Germline-derived CDR1 and CDR2 are SNHLY and FYNNEI. The V segment lost 4 bases and the J segment 7 bases; nucleotides outside the gene matches: 9.

The CDR3 DNA is TGTGCCAGCAGCTTAGATACTCGGTCCGAAAAACTGTTTTTT. This sequence encodes CASSLDTRSEKLFF. V usage is TRBV7-9 and J usage is TRBJ1-4; no reliable D call. V lost 1 base and J 8 bases, leaving 11 bases between the germline ends. CDR1 and CDR2 from the germline V gene are SEHNR and FQNEAQ (reference sequence). The length of the CDR3 is 14 residues.

The V gene is TRBV19, the J gene TRBJ2-7; D may be TRBD1 (7 bases). The germline gives CDR1 LNHDA, CDR2 SQIVND (reference sequence). This CDR3 region has 14 residues. Trimming cost V 5 bases and J 2 bases, with 13 bases left between them. CDR3 nucleotides: TGTGCCAGTAGTTCAGGGGGGACGGCCTACGAGCAGTACTTC. Amino acid sequence: CASSSGGTAYEQYF. Full variable domain (missing parts from reference TRBV19 and TRBJ2-7): DGGITQSPKYLFRKEGQNVTLSCEQNLNHDAMYWYRQDPGQGLRLIYYSQIVNDFQKGDIAEGYSVSREKKESFPLTVTSAQKNPTAFYLCASSSGGTAYEQYFGPGTRLTVT.

This chain joins TRBV7-3 and TRBJ1-2; D gene unclear. The germline V gene encodes CDR1 SGHTA and CDR2 FQGTGA. The CDR3 has 13 amino acids. V lost 4 bases to trimming and J lost 4 bases, with 10 bases between them. DNA for the CDR3: TGTGCCAGCAGCTCCCCGGGGTTCTATGGCTACACCTTC. As protein: CASSSPGFYGYTF.

This clone was seen more than once but under ten times. The V gene is TRBV13, the J gene TRBJ1-1; unclear D gene. This CDR3 contains 12 residues. Deletions cut 4 bases from V and 2 bases from J, with 5 bases between. The germline CDR1 and CDR2 sequences are PRHDT and FYEKMQ (reference sequence). The CDR3 DNA reads TGTGCCAGCAGCTCCGTAAACACTGAAGCTTTCTTT. Amino acid sequence: CASSSVNTEAFF.

The chain couples TRBV27 to TRBJ2-7; TRBD1 might be the D (6 bases). The germline V gene has CDR1 MNHEY and CDR2 SMNVEV (reference sequence). The CDR3 spans 14 residues. With 3 bases removed from V and 7 bases from J, the gap between germline ends came to 16 bases. The CDR3 nucleotides are TGTGCCAGCAGTTTCAGGGGCCGAATAGGAGAGCAGTACTTC. Translating gives CASSFRGRIGEQYF.

The chain carries TRBV6-5 and TRBJ1-4; 10 positions agree with TRBD1. The V gene's germline CDR1 is MNHEY and CDR2 SVGAGI. The CDR3 spans 15 residues. The trim removed 5 bases at V and 7 bases at J, leaving 7 bases unmatched. CDR3 amino acids: CASSPSGTGAEKLFF. The CDR3 DNA follows: TGTGCCAGCAGTCCTTCCGGGACAGGGGCTGAAAAACTGTTTTTT.

The chain is built from TRBV7-8 and TRBJ1-2; TRBD1 agrees at 7 bases. Germline V CDR1 and CDR2: SGHVS, FQNEAQ. Unmatched junction bases numbered 11, after V lost 2 bases and J lost 2 bases. The CDR3 has 17 residues. CDR3 in amino acids: CASSLRNLGTENYGYTF. CDR3 in DNA: TGTGCCAGCAGCTTACGAAACCTCGGGACAGAGAACTATGGCTACACCTTC.

A remark on this clone: Within the sample, other DNA sequences also encode this same CDR3. The rearrangement uses TRBV6-5 and TRBJ1-2; 9 nucleotides agree with TRBD1. Trimming took 3 bases from V and 8 from J; bases not matched to a gene: 4. The germline V gene encodes CDR1 MNHEY and CDR2 SVGAGI. This CDR3 is built from 13 residues. The CDR3 DNA reads as TGTGCCAGCAGTTATGGACAGGGGAACGGCTACACCTTC. Its protein is CASSYGQGNGYTF.

The chain joins TRBV2 to TRBJ1-4; D unresolved. V lost 3 bases and J 5 bases, leaving 10 bases between the germline ends. CDR1 is SNHLY and CDR2 is FYNNEI in the germline V gene. This CDR3 has 14 residues. CDR3 loop: CASSDWALNEKLFF. DNA for the CDR3: TGTGCCAGCAGTGATTGGGCGTTGAATGAAAAACTGTTTTTT.

This clone was seen just once. This CDR3 reads CASSERGINREETQYF. The CDR3 region has the DNA TGTGCCAGCAGTGAAAGGGGGATAAACAGGGAAGAGACCCAGTACTTC. This chain joins TRBV2 and TRBJ2-5; D possibly corresponds to TRBD1 (6 bases). With 2 bases removed from V and 3 bases from J, the gap between germline ends came to 16 bases. Germline loops: CDR1 SNHLY, CDR2 FYNNEI. This CDR3 comprises 16 residues.

The V call is TRBV4-1, the J call TRBJ2-7; D not certain. The CDR3 runs 13 residues. Trimming took 1 base from V and 4 from J, leaving 8 bases between them. CDR1 and CDR2 from the germline V gene are MGHRA and YSYEKL. In nucleotides, the CDR3 is TGCGCCAGCAGCCAAGTCTATGTTTACGAGCAGTACTTC. It is translated as CASSQVYVYEQYF.

This clone appeared a few times. J is TRBJ1-1 and V is TRBV7-8; D ambiguous. V lost 4 bases and J lost 8, with 14 bases in between. The CDR3 spans 13 residues. The germline gives CDR1 SGHVS, CDR2 FQNEAQ. The CDR3 loop reads CASSCRCPQEAFF. The CDR3, as DNA: TGTGCCAGCAGCTGTAGATGCCCTCAAGAAGCTTTCTTT.

The chain has TRBV6-6 and TRBJ2-1; D gene unclear. The CDR3 contains 13 residues. Trimming cost V 5 bases and J 12 bases, with 17 bases left between them. The germline V gene has CDR1 MNHNY and CDR2 SVGAGI (reference sequence). The CDR3 sequence is CASSLRPENGQFF. CDR3 in DNA: TGTGCCAGCAGTCTTCGACCGGAGAACGGGCAGTTCTTC.